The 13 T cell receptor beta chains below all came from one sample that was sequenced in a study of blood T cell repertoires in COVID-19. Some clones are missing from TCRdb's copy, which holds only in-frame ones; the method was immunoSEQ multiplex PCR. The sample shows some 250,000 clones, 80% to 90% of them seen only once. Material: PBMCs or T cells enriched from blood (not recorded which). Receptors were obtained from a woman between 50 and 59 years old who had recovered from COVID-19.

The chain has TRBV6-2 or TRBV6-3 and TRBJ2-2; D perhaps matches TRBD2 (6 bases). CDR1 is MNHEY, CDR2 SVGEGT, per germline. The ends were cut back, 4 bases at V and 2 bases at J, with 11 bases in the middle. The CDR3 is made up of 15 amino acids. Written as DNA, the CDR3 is TGTGCCAGCAGTTTACCGGGACTCAACACCGGGGAGCTGTTTTTT. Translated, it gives CASSLPGLNTGELFF.

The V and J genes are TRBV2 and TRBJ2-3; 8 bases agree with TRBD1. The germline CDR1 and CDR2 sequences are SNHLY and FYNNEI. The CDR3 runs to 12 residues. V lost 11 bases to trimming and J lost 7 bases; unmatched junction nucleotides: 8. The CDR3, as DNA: TGTGCCGGAAGAGACAGGGGTAATACGCAGTATTTT. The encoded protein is CAGRDRGNTQYF.

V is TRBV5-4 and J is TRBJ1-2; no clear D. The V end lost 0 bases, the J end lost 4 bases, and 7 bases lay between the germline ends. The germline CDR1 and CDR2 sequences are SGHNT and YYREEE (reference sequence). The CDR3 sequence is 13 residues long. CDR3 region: CASSLDSFYGYTF. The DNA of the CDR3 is TGTGCCAGCAGCTTGGACAGCTTCTATGGCTACACCTTC. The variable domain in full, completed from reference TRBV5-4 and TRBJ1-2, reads ETGVTQSPTHLIKTRGQQVTLRCSSQSGHNTVSWYQQALGQGPQFIFQYYREEENGRGNFPPRFSGLQFPNYSSELNVNALELDDSALYLCASSLDSFYGYTFGSGTRLTVV.

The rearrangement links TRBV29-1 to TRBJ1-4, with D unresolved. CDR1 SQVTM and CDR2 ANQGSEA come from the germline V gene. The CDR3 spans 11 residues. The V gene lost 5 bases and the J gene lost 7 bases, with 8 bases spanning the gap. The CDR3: CSVLSGEKLFF. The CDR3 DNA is TGCAGCGTTCTAAGCGGTGAAAAACTGTTTTTT.

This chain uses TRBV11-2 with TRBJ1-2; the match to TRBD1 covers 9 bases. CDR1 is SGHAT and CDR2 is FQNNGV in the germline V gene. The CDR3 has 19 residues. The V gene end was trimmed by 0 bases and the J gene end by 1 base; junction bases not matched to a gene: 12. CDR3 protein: CASSLDPGTGFTLNYGYTF. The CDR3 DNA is TGTGCCAGCAGCTTAGACCCAGGGACAGGGTTTACCCTTAACTATGGCTACACCTTC.

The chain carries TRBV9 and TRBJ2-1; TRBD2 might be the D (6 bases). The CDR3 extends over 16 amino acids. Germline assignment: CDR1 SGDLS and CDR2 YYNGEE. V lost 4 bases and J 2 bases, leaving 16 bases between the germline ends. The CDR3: CASSPRAGPTYNEQFF. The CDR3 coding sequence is TGTGCCAGCAGCCCCCGGGCGGGGCCGACCTACAATGAGCAGTTCTTC.

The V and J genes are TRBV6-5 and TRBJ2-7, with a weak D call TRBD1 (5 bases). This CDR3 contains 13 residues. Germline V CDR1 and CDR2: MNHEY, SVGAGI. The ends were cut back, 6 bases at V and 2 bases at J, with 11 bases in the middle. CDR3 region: CASRGLRPYEQYF. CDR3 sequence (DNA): TGTGCCAGCAGGGGGCTCCGCCCCTACGAGCAGTACTTC.

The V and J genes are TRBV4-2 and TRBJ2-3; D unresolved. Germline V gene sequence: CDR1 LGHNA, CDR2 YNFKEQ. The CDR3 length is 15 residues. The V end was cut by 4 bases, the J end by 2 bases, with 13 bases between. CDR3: CASSRGSRLTDTQYF. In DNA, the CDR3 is TGTGCCAGCAGCCGAGGTAGCCGCCTCACAGATACGCAGTATTTT.

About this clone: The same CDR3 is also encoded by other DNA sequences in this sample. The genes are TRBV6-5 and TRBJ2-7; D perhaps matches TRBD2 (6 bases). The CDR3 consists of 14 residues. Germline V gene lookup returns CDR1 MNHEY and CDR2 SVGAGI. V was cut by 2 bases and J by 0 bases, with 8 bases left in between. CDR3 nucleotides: TGTGCCAGCAGTTACGGGCGGGACTCCTACGAGCAGTACTTC. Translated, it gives CASSYGRDSYEQYF.

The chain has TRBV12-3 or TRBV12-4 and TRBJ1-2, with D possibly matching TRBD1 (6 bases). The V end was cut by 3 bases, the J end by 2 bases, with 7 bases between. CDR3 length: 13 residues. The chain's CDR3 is CASSFQGNYGYTF. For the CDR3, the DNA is TGTGCCAGCAGTTTCCAGGGGAACTATGGCTACACCTTC.

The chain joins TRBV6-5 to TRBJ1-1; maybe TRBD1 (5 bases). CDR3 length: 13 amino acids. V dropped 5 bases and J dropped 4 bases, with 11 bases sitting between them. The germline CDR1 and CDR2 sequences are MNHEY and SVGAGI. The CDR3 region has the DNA TGTGCCAGCAGTATACAGGAACGCACTGAAGCTTTCTTT. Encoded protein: CASSIQERTEAFF.

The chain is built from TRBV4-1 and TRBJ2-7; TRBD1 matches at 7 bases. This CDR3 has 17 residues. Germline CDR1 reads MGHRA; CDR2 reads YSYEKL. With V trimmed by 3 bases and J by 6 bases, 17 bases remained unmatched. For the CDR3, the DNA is TGCGCCAGCAGCCAGACGAGGGGACAGTTTGGAGGTTTCGAGCAGTACTTC. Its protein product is CASSQTRGQFGGFEQYF.

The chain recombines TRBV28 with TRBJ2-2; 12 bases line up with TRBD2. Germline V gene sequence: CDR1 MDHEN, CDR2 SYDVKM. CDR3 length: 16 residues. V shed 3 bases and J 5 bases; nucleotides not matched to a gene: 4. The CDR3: CASSLTSGSGTGELFF. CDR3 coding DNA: TGTGCCAGCAGTTTGACTAGCGGGAGTGGTACCGGGGAGCTGTTTTTT. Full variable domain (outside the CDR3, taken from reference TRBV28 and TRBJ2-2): DVKVTQSSRYLVKRTGEKVFLECVQDMDHENMFWYRQDPGLGLRLIYFSYDVKMKEKGDIPEGYSVSREKKERFSLILESASTNQTSMYLCASSLTSGSGTGELFFGEGSRLTVL.